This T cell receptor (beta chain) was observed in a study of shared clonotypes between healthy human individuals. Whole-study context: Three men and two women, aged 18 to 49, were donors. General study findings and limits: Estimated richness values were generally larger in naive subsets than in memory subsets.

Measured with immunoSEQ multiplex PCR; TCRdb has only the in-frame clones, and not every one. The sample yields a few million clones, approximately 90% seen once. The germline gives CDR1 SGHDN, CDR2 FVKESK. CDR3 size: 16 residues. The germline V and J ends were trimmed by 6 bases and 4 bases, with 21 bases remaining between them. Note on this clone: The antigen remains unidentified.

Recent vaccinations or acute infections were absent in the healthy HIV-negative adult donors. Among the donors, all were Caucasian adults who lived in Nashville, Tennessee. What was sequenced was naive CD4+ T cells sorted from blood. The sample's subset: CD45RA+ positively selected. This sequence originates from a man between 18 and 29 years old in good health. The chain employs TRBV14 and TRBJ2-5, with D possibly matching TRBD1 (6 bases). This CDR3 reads CASSRYNDRPGETQYF. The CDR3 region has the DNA TGTGCCAGCAGTCGGTATAACGACAGGCCGGGAGAGACCCAGTACTTC.